A selection of T cell receptor beta chains follows, all from one sample in a study of Ad26.COV2.S vaccination and SARS-CoV-2 variants. Sequencing used immunoSEQ multiplex PCR; TCRdb keeps in-frame clones, though not all of them. This sample has 250,000 or so clones, with roughly 87% found just once. Sequenced here: peripheral blood, sampled in a trial of Ad26.COV2.S vaccine versus placebo. The receptors derive from a person aged 18-60 years who received the Ad26.COV2.S COVID-19 vaccine or a placebo. CDR3s include the opening cysteine and the closing phenylalanine or tryptophan. The order of the fields is D gene, V gene, J gene, clone size, CDR3 protein, CDR3 DNA. The D gene is left open where the match is weak. Not all rows give a size; the values are once, few, many and, for expanded clones, a class.

.	TRBV3-1/TRBV3-2	TRBJ2-3	.	CASSQDRVISDTQYF	TGTGCCAGCAGCCAAGACAGGGTGATTTCAGATACGCAGTATTTT
.	TRBV7-2	TRBJ2-7	.	CASSFLTYLEQYF	TGTGCCAGCAGCTTCCTGACTTACCTCGAGCAGTACTTC
TRBD1	TRBV19	TRBJ2-1	.	CASSGDRVREQFF	TGTGCCAGTAGTGGGGACAGGGTAAGAGAGCAGTTCTTC
TRBD1	TRBV18	TRBJ1-5	.	CASSAGQLIHQPQHF	TGTGCCAGCTCCGCGGGACAGTTAATTCATCAGCCCCAGCATTTT
.	TRBV7-9	TRBJ1-2	.	CASSLARGHGYTF	TGTGCCAGCAGCTTAGCTCGCGGCCATGGCTACACCTTC
TRBD1	TRBV18	TRBJ1-5	.	CASSPGQGVNQPQHF	TGTGCCAGCTCACCGGGACAGGGGGTTAATCAGCCCCAGCATTTT
TRBD2	TRBV19	TRBJ2-1	.	CASSITGTSGAYEQFF	TGTGCCAGTAGTATTACCGGGACTAGCGGGGCCTATGAGCAGTTCTTC
.	TRBV9	TRBJ2-4	.	CASSARDTAAKNIQYF	TGTGCCAGCAGCGCCCGGGACACCGCAGCCAAAAACATTCAGTACTTC
.	TRBV9	TRBJ2-5	.	CASSVGRGGGETQYF	TGTGCCAGCAGCGTAGGAAGAGGGGGAGGAGAGACCCAGTACTTC
.	TRBV19	TRBJ2-6	.	CASSMNGGSGANVLTF	TGTGCCAGTAGTATGAATGGGGGCTCTGGGGCCAACGTCCTGACTTTC
.	TRBV7-3	TRBJ2-7	.	CASSLRRQSYEQYF	TGTGCCAGCAGCTTAAGGCGGCAATCCTACGAGCAGTACTTC
.	TRBV9	TRBJ2-6	.	CASSVGVGRYGANVLTF	TGTGCCAGCAGCGTAGGGGTGGGACGGTATGGGGCCAACGTCCTGACTTTC
TRBD1	TRBV5-1	TRBJ1-2	.	CASSLGQGLSYGYTF	TGCGCCAGCAGCTTGGGACAGGGTTTGAGCTATGGCTACACCTTC
.	TRBV30	TRBJ2-5	.	CAWSTGLAGGETQYF	TGTGCCTGGAGTACTGGACTAGCAGGGGGGGAGACCCAGTACTTC
TRBD1	TRBV30	TRBJ1-5	.	CAWSTGWGQPQHF	TGTGCCTGGTCGACAGGGTGGGGGCAGCCCCAGCATTTT
.	TRBV19	TRBJ2-3	.	CASSIGNTFTDTQYF	TGTGCCAGTAGTATTGGTAATACTTTCACAGATACGCAGTATTTT
.	TRBV7-2	TRBJ1-1	.	CASSLVQGNTEAFF	TGTGCCAGCAGCTTAGTACAGGGGAACACTGAAGCTTTCTTT
TRBD2	TRBV27	TRBJ2-1	.	CASSKERGGSREQFF	TGTGCCAGCAGTAAGGAGCGGGGGGGTAGTCGGGAGCAGTTCTTC
.	TRBV7-9	TRBJ2-2	once	CASRPNTGELFF	TGTGCCAGCAGGCCAAACACCGGGGAGCTGTTTTTT
.	TRBV5-1	TRBJ2-1	.	CASSSSVSSYNEQFF	TGCGCCAGCAGCTCTAGCGTGAGCTCCTACAATGAGCAGTTCTTC
.	TRBV7-8	TRBJ2-3	.	CASSLASGEDTQYF	TGTGCCAGCAGCTTAGCGTCCGGGGAGGATACGCAGTATTTT